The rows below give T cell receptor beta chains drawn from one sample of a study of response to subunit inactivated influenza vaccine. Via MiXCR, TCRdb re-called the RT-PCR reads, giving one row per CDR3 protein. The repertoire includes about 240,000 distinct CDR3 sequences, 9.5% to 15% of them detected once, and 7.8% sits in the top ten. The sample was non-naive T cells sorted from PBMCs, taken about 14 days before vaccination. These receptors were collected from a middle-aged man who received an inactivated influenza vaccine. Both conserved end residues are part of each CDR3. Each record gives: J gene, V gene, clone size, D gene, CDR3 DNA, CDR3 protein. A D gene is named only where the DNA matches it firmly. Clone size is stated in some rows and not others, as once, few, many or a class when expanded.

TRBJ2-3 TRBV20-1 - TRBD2 TGCAGTGCTAGAGATTTGCGGGGGGCATCAGATACGCAGTATTTT CSARDLRGASDTQYF
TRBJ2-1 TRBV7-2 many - TGTGCCAGCAGCGTATCTAGCCGAAACGAGCAGTTCTTC CASSVSSRNEQFF
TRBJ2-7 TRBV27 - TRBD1 TGTGCCAGCAGTTCTTTGAGTACCAACAGGGGGCAGAGGTACGAGCAGTACTTC CASSSLSTNRGQRYEQYF
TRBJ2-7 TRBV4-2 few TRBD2 TGTGCCAGCAGCCCACAACTACTGACTAGCGGGAGACCCGAGCAGTACTTC CASSPQLLTSGRPEQYF
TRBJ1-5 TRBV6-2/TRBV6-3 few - TGTGCCAGCAGAGCCGTGGGGGGTAGTGGTGAGCCCCAGCATTTT CASRAVGGSGEPQHF
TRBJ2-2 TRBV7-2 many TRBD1 TGTGCCAGCAGCCGTAGACAGGGGGCAACCACCGGGGAGCTGTTTTTT CASSRRQGATTGELFF
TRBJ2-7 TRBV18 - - TGTGCCAGCTCACCCCCGGGACCAAACTACGAGCAGTACTTC CASSPPGPNYEQYF
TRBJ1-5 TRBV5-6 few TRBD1 TGTGCCAGCAGCGGGACCGGGACAGGGAATCAGCCCCAGCATTTT CASSGTGTGNQPQHF
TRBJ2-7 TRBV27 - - TGTGCCAGCAGTTTTCTCGGACTAAATCCCGAGCAGTACTTC CASSFLGLNPEQYF
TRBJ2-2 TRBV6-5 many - TGTGCCAGCAGTTACTCGATCCCCGGGGAGCTGTTTTTT CASSYSIPGELFF
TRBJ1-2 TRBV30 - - TGTGCCTGGAGTGAAGCGAAGATGGGGTCTAACTATGGCTACACCTTC CAWSEAKMGSNYGYTF
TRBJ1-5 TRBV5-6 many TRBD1 TGTGCCAGCAGCCTCGGGACAGGGGTTAAGCCCCAGCATTTT CASSLGTGVKPQHF
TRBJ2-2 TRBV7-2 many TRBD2 TGTGCCAGCAGTTTCGGACTAGCGGGAGCCGGGGAGCTGTTTTTT CASSFGLAGAGELFF
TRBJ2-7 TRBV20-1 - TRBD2 TGCAGTGCTGGGGGGCTTAGCGGGGTAGCCTCCTACGAGCAGTACTTC CSAGGLSGVASYEQYF
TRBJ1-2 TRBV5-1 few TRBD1 TGCGCCAGCAGCGCGGCTCCGGGACAGAACTATGGCTACACCTTC CASSAAPGQNYGYTF
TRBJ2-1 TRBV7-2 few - TGTGCCAGCAGCCCAGACGGGCCAGGGGAGCAGTTCTTC CASSPDGPGEQFF
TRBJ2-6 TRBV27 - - TGTGCCAGCAGTTTTGCCCCTATGGGCTCTGGGGCCAACGTCCTGACTTTC CASSFAPMGSGANVLTF
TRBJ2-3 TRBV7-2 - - TGTGCCAGCATCCGGGATTCCGGGCTCCAGGGTCGGTCGGATTTT CASIRDSGLQGRSDF
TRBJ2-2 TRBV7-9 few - TGTGCCAGCAGCTTCGGGGGTAGCACCGGGGAGCTGTTTTTT CASSFGGSTGELFF
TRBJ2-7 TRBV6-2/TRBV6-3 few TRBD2 TGTGCCAGCAGAACCGGGACTAGCGCTTCTGAGCAGTACTTC CASRTGTSASEQYF
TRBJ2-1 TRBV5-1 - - TGCGCCAGCAGCTTGGCGTTGGGCCTCAATGAGCAGTTCTTC CASSLALGLNEQFF
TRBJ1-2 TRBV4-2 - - TGTGCCAGCAGCCCCCAGGGTTTCTACTATGGCTACACCTTC CASSPQGFYYGYTF
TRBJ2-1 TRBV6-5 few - TGTGCCAGCAGTTTGGCGGCCAACTACAATGAGCAGTTCTTC CASSLAANYNEQFF